The 29 T cell receptor beta chains reported below all come from one sample, sequenced in a study of T cell clones after liver transplantation. Some clones are missing from TCRdb's copy, which holds only in-frame ones; the method was immunoSEQ multiplex PCR. The sample shows around 13,000 clones, roughly 80% of them seen only once. The source material was CD8+ T cells from blood, sampled at the 22-month timepoint. The receptors here all came from a human patient who received a liver transplant. A share of the T cells may be of graft donor origin.

The genes are TRBV7-9 and TRBJ1-1; TRBD1 might be the D (6 bases). The CDR3 sequence is 12 residues long. The V end was cut by 6 bases, the J end by 4 bases, with 9 bases between. Germline V gene lookup returns CDR1 SEHNR and CDR2 FQNEAQ (reference sequence). CDR3 DNA: TGTGCCAGCAGAGAAGGGGGCACTGAAGCTTTCTTT. The encoded protein is CASREGGTEAFF.

V usage is TRBV7-9 and J usage is TRBJ2-7; a weak D match, TRBD2 (6 bases). Germline V lookup: CDR1 SEHNR, CDR2 FQNEAQ (reference sequence). The V and J ends lost 2 bases and 7 bases respectively, with 15 bases between them. The CDR3 length is 14 residues. CDR3 in DNA: TGTGCCAGCAGCTTATCCGGCAGGGCGGGGGAGCAGTACTTC. This codes for CASSLSGRAGEQYF.

The chain has TRBV4-3 and TRBJ2-5; perhaps TRBD1 as D (6 bases). CDR3 length equals 14 residues. CDR1 and CDR2 from the germline V gene are LGHNA and YSLEER. V lost 3 bases and J 5 bases, leaving 13 bases between the germline ends. The CDR3: CASSQGAEAETQYF. CDR3 DNA sequence: TGCGCCAGCAGCCAGGGGGCGGAGGCGGAGACCCAGTACTTC.

The rearrangement joins TRBV5-5 to TRBJ2-7, with D hard to call. The CDR3 has 13 amino acids. CDR1 SGHKS and CDR2 YYEKEE come from the germline V gene (reference sequence). The ends were cut back, 4 bases at V and 2 bases at J, with 10 bases in the middle. The CDR3 DNA reads TGTGCCAGCAGCATAACTGGAGCCTACGAGCAGTACTTC. It yields the protein CASSITGAYEQYF.

This clone showed up just a few times. V usage is TRBV29-1 and J usage is TRBJ1-1; D is uncertain. The CDR3 contains 13 residues. Germline CDR1 and CDR2: SQVTM and ANQGSEA. The ends were cut back, 7 bases at V and 4 bases at J, with 16 bases in the middle. The CDR3 spells CSAIAAAGTEAFF. The CDR3, as DNA: TGCAGCGCTATCGCCGCGGCCGGCACTGAAGCTTTCTTT.

The CDR3 coding sequence is TGTGCCAGCAGCACAGGGTACTCCATGAGCTCCTACAATGAGCAGTTCTTC. This sequence encodes CASSTGYSMSSYNEQFF. This chain links TRBV9 with TRBJ2-1, with a weak D call TRBD1 (6 bases). The CDR3 totals 17 residues. Germline CDR1 and CDR2: SGDLS and YYNGEE. V was clipped by 4 bases and J by 0 bases, with 17 bases between them.

This clone has just one count. CDR3 residues: CASSLPGQGKTQYF. CDR3 sequence (DNA): TGTGCCAGCAGCCTTCCGGGACAGGGGAAGACCCAGTACTTC. The V gene is TRBV11-3, the J gene TRBJ2-5, with 10 bases matching TRBD1. Looked up from germline, CDR1 is SGHNT and CDR2 is YENEEA. The V gene end was trimmed by 5 bases and the J gene end by 6 bases; junction bases not matched to a gene: 6. The CDR3 is made up of 14 amino acids.

This clone turned up a few times. The chain recombines TRBV27 with TRBJ2-7, with D possibly being TRBD1 (5 bases). CDR1 is MNHEY and CDR2 is SMNVEV in the germline V gene (reference sequence). Deletions cut 10 bases from V and 2 bases from J, with 21 bases between. This CDR3 is built from 15 residues. The CDR3 sequence is CATQPYSGQTYEQYF. The CDR3 DNA reads as TGTGCCACCCAACCTTACTCAGGACAAACCTACGAGCAGTACTTC.

A word on this clone: This may come from a read error, since a much larger clone is one base off. The chain combines TRBV9 with TRBJ1-1; D is unresolved. The CDR3 extends over 14 amino acids. Germline values: CDR1 SGDLS, CDR2 YYNGEE. CDR3 nucleotides: TGTGCCAGCGGCGTAGACGGGGAGTATACTGAAGCTTTCTTT. Its protein product is CASGVDGEYTEAFF.

This rearrangement joins TRBV30 to TRBJ2-7, with D possibly being TRBD2 (5 bases). The V gene's germline CDR1 is GTSNPN and CDR2 SVGIG (reference sequence). This CDR3 spans 17 amino acids. V was shortened by 1 base and J by 5 bases, with 24 bases between the two germline ends. The CDR3 reads CAWSDPASGTSVHEQYF. CDR3 in DNA: TGTGCCTGGAGTGACCCAGCCTCGGGAACTTCCGTCCACGAGCAGTACTTC. The whole variable domain, filled in from reference TRBV30 and TRBJ2-7, reads SQTIHQWPATLVQPVGSPLSLECTVEGTSNPNLYWYRQAAGRGLQLLFYSVGIGQISSEVPQNLSASRPQDRQFILSSKKLLLSDSGFYLCAWSDPASGTSVHEQYFGPGTRLTVT.

The chain couples TRBV9 to TRBJ1-1; D might be TRBD1 (5 bases). The CDR3 totals 15 residues. V was pared by 0 bases and J by 1 base, with 10 bases between. CDR1 is SGDLS and CDR2 is YYNGEE in the germline V gene. As DNA, the CDR3 is TGTGCCAGCAGCGTAGGGGGGGTGCAGAACACTGAAGCTTTCTTT. Translated: CASSVGGVQNTEAFF.

This clone has just a few counts. This CDR3 is CSVDYMDRYGYTF. In nucleotides, the CDR3 is TGCAGCGTTGATTATATGGACAGATATGGCTACACCTTC. V usage is TRBV29-1 and J usage is TRBJ1-2; weak D call: TRBD1 (6 bases). CDR1 SQVTM and CDR2 ANQGSEA come from the germline V gene. Trimming removed 3 bases at V and 5 bases at J, with 13 bases between. The CDR3 has 13 amino acids.

The chain employs TRBV19 and TRBJ1-5, with D perhaps TRBD1 (5 bases). The length of the CDR3 is 14 residues. Germline assignment: CDR1 LNHDA and CDR2 SQIVND (reference sequence). The V and J ends lost 7 bases and 2 bases respectively, with 12 bases between them. CDR3 bases: TGTGCCAGTAAAGCGGGGGGAGGCAATCAGCCCCAGCATTTT. Translating it yields CASKAGGGNQPQHF.

This sequence joins TRBV7-3 and TRBJ1-1; D remains unclear. This CDR3 is 13 amino acids long. Germline CDR1 SGHTA, CDR2 FQGTGA. Deletions cut 8 bases from V and 1 base from J, with 11 bases between. In DNA form, the CDR3 reads TGTGCCAGCGCCCCTGCTGGGAACACTGAAGCTTTCTTT. Its protein is CASAPAGNTEAFF.

This clone is medium-sized within its sample. The chain combines TRBV9 with TRBJ2-1; weak D call: TRBD2 (7 bases). CDR1 is SGDLS and CDR2 is YYNGEE in the germline V gene. CDR3 length: 14 residues. Trimming removed 0 bases from V and 9 bases from J, with 13 bases in between. This chain's CDR3 is CASSVEGGGSEQFF. Written as DNA, the CDR3 is TGTGCCAGCAGCGTAGAGGGGGGCGGGAGTGAGCAGTTCTTC.

V gene TRBV6-6 combines with J gene TRBJ1-1, with TRBD1 as a possible D gene (6 bases). Germline CDR1 and CDR2: MNHNY and SVGAGI (reference sequence). CDR3 size: 15 residues. Trimming took 2 bases from V and 3 from J, leaving 13 bases between them. The CDR3 protein is CASSYPQGSDTEAFF. For the CDR3, the DNA is TGTGCCAGCAGTTACCCACAGGGCAGCGACACTGAAGCTTTCTTT.

The gene calls are TRBV6-6 and TRBJ2-7; D call uncertain. V shed 1 base and J shed 4 bases, with 2 bases lying between them. CDR3 size: 11 residues. Per the germline V gene, CDR1 is MNHNY and CDR2 is SVGAGI (reference sequence). The CDR3 DNA follows: TGTGCCAGCAGTTACTTTTACGAGCAGTACTTC. As protein: CASSYFYEQYF.

J is TRBJ1-1 and V is TRBV27; D perhaps matches TRBD1 (6 bases). Looked up from germline, CDR1 is MNHEY and CDR2 is SMNVEV (reference sequence). Trimming shortened V by 0 bases and J by 3 bases, and 11 bases separated the two germline ends. The CDR3 extends over 15 amino acids. CDR3 amino acids: CASSLSTTGYTEAFF. DNA for the CDR3: TGTGCCAGCAGTTTATCCACTACAGGGTACACTGAAGCTTTCTTT.

CDR3 region: CASSPGRQGYTF. CDR3 DNA sequence: TGTGCCAGCAGCCCTGGACGGCAAGGCTACACCTTC. The J gene is TRBJ1-2, the V gene TRBV6-5; no clear D gene. V was cut by 6 bases and J by 8 bases, with 13 bases left in between. The CDR3 extends over 12 amino acids. Germline CDR1 is MNHEY and CDR2 is SVGAGI.

V and J are TRBV6-1 and TRBJ2-5, with 8 bases that match TRBD1. J lost 2 bases, V lost 11 bases, and 13 bases had no gene match. The V gene's germline CDR1 is MNHNS and CDR2 SASEGT. The CDR3 runs to 15 residues. The DNA of the CDR3 is TGTGCCGTAGGAGGCTTGGGACAGGTACAAGAGACCCAGTACTTC. It translates to CAVGGLGQVQETQYF.

This chain joins TRBV5-4 and TRBJ2-2, with D perhaps given as TRBD1 or TRBD2 (6 bases each). This CDR3 is built from 18 residues. V lost 1 base, J lost 2 bases, and 18 bases lay in between. The V gene's germline CDR1 is SGHNT and CDR2 YYREEE (reference sequence). The CDR3 DNA follows: TGTGCCAGCAGCTTGAGGTTAGGGGGGACCTACAACACCGGGGAGCTGTTTTTT. Its protein product is CASSLRLGGTYNTGELFF.

This clone is a singleton in its sample. This rearrangement joins TRBV19 to TRBJ2-7, with D perhaps being TRBD1 or TRBD2 (7 bases each). The CDR3 is 15 residues long. Germline V lookup: CDR1 LNHDA, CDR2 SQIVND (reference sequence). With 1 base removed from V and 3 bases from J, the gap between germline ends came to 13 bases. The CDR3 loop is CASSIAAGGDYEQYF. The CDR3 nucleotides read TGTGCCAGTAGTATAGCAGCAGGGGGGGACTACGAGCAGTACTTC. Full variable domain (outside the CDR3, taken from reference TRBV19 and TRBJ2-7): DGGITQSPKYLFRKEGQNVTLSCEQNLNHDAMYWYRQDPGQGLRLIYYSQIVNDFQKGDIAEGYSVSREKKESFPLTVTSAQKNPTAFYLCASSIAAGGDYEQYFGPGTRLTVT.

The chain joins TRBV23-1 to TRBJ2-7; D gene unclear. TRBV23-1 is an ORF for which the function is uncertain. This CDR3 comprises 16 residues. Trimming removed 4 bases at V and 4 bases at J, with 20 bases between. CDR3 sequence: CASSLRWLPRMYEQYF. The CDR3 nucleotides read TGCGCCAGCAGTCTACGGTGGCTCCCCAGGATGTACGAGCAGTACTTC.

This sequence joins TRBV5-6 and TRBJ2-1; D unclear. CDR1 is SGHDT, CDR2 YYEEEE, per germline. The ends were cut back, 4 bases at V and 2 bases at J, with 10 bases in the middle. This CDR3 contains 14 residues. In nucleotides, the CDR3 is TGTGCCAGCAGCGTGGACGAGACCTACAATGAGCAGTTCTTC. Translated, it gives CASSVDETYNEQFF. The full variable domain, its missing parts supplied by reference TRBV5-6 and TRBJ2-1, is DAGVTQSPTHLIKTRGQQVTLRCSPKSGHDTVSWYQQALGQGPQFIFQYYEEEERQRGNFPDRFSGHQFPNYSSELNVNALLLGDSALYLCASSVDETYNEQFFGPGTRLTVL.

The CDR3 region has the DNA TGTGCCAGCAGCCCCTTCACCGGGGAGCTGTTTTTT. Encoded protein: CASSPFTGELFF. This chain links TRBV11-3 with TRBJ2-2, with unresolved D. This CDR3 is 12 amino acids long. Trimming pared 5 bases from V and 4 bases from J, leaving 5 bases between. CDR1 and CDR2 from the germline V gene are SGHNT and YENEEA. Looking up the rest from reference TRBV11-3 and TRBJ2-2 gives the full variable domain: EAGVVQSPRYKIIEKKQPVAFWCNPISGHNTLYWYLQNLGQGPELLIRYENEEAVDDSQLPKDRFSAERLKGVDSTLKIQPAELGDSAVYLCASSPFTGELFFGEGSRLTVL.

The rearrangement links TRBV27 to TRBJ2-2; no definite D call. The CDR3 consists of 13 residues. CDR1 and CDR2 from the germline V gene are MNHEY and SMNVEV (reference sequence). The germline V and J ends were trimmed by 6 bases and 7 bases, with 12 bases remaining between them. The CDR3 region has the DNA TGTGCCAGCAGCATAGGTTACAGCGGGGAGCTGTTTTTT. It yields the protein CASSIGYSGELFF.

The chain recombines TRBV5-6 with TRBJ1-2, with D unresolved. The V gene lost 0 bases and the J gene lost 4 bases, with 4 bases spanning the gap. This CDR3 region has 12 residues. Germline-derived CDR1 and CDR2 are SGHDT and YYEEEE. CDR3 nucleotide sequence: TGTGCCAGCAGCTTGGGCAGCTATGGCTACACCTTC. Its protein is CASSLGSYGYTF.

This chain uses TRBV9 with TRBJ2-3, with D uncertain. The CDR3 is 14 residues long. Germline loops: CDR1 SGDLS, CDR2 YYNGEE. V lost 0 bases and J 6 bases, leaving 11 bases between the germline ends. The CDR3 loop is CASSVAGVRDTQYF. The CDR3 DNA follows: TGTGCCAGCAGCGTAGCAGGAGTGCGGGATACGCAGTATTTT. Looking up the rest from reference TRBV9 and TRBJ2-3 gives the full variable domain: DSGVTQTPKHLITATGQRVTLRCSPRSGDLSVYWYQQSLDQGLQFLIQYYNGEERAKGNILERFSAQQFPDLHSELNLSSLELGDSALYFCASSVAGVRDTQYFGPGTRLTVL.

The rearrangement links TRBV7-9 to TRBJ1-3; D uncertain. Germline V gene lookup returns CDR1 SEHNR and CDR2 FQNEAQ (reference sequence). The CDR3 runs to 15 residues. V lost 5 bases and J lost 5, with 16 bases in between. The CDR3 sequence is CASSHSVGPRNTIYF. The CDR3 coding sequence is TGTGCCAGCAGCCATAGTGTGGGTCCTAGAAACACCATATATTTT.